This TCR beta chain was obtained from a study of shared clonotypes between healthy human individuals. V lost 4 bases and J lost 1, with 10 bases in between. From germline, CDR1 is SQVTM and CDR2 ANQGSEA. The CDR3 has 13 amino acids. The split of CD4+ cells yielded CD45RA+ naive and CD45RA-negative memory subsets. The sample holds one count of this clone. Here immunoSEQ multiplex PCR was the method, and the copy in TCRdb shows in-frame clones only, minus some. Here the sample spans hundreds of thousands of clones, 96% being singletons. The chain carries TRBV29-1 and TRBJ1-1; D is uncertain. This clonotype originated in a woman under 40 in good health. Source material: naive CD4+ T cells sorted from blood. Subset denoted: CD45RA+ positively selected. The chain's CDR3 is CSVVWATNTEAFF. For the CDR3, the DNA is TGCAGCGTTGTGTGGGCCACGAACACTGAAGCTTTCTTT.